Listed below are T cell receptor beta chains from one sample, sequenced in a study of CD4 T cells in relation to SARS-CoV-2 and coronaviruses. Their recognized antigens are unknown. Sequencing used immunoSEQ multiplex PCR; TCRdb keeps in-frame clones, though not all of them. The data contain about 12,000 clones, roughly three quarters of them singletons. The sample taken for sequencing was CD4+ T cells from PBMCs, cultured in vitro. The receptors originated from a human donor in good health. Both conserved end residues are part of each CDR3. A D gene is named only where the DNA matches it firmly. A row's size may be missing; if present it is once, few, many or a size class.

clone_size d_call j_call v_call cdr3_nt cdr3_aa
. . TRBJ2-1 TRBV5-1 TGCGCCAGCAGCTTGTTCCGAGACGCGACGGTATACAATGAGCAGTTCTTC CASSLFRDATVYNEQFF
medium-sized TRBD1 TRBJ2-5 TRBV9 TGTGCCAGCAGCGCGAGACAGGGGAGTCAGACCCAGTACTTC CASSARQGSQTQYF
few TRBD2 TRBJ2-2 TRBV2 TGTGCCAGCGTTAGACCAGCTAGCGGGAGTAGGGTCGGGGAGCTGTTTTTT CASVRPASGSRVGELFF
. TRBD1 TRBJ2-3 TRBV24-1 TGTGCCACCAGTGATTTCCCCCATGACAGGGGACTTAATACGCAGTATTTT CATSDFPHDRGLNTQYF
few . TRBJ2-5 TRBV6-2/TRBV6-3 TGTGCCAGCAGTCCCCCCGAGGGCGCTCAAACCCAGTACTTC CASSPPEGAQTQYF
. . TRBJ2-3 TRBV7-8 TGTGCCAGCAGCCAACTGGGACCCATCGTAGGAGATACGCAGTATTTT CASSQLGPIVGDTQYF
. . TRBJ1-2 TRBV6-5 TGTGCCAGCGCCGTGGCCAGCGACTATGGCTACACCTTC CASAVASDYGYTF
. . TRBJ1-1 TRBV10-2 TGCGCCAGCTCCACAGGGAACCTAACGGAAGCTTTCTTT CASSTGNLTEAFF
. . TRBJ2-5 TRBV19 TGTGCCAGTAGTATCGAGATCGGGAAAGGGGTGACCCAGTACTTC CASSIEIGKGVTQYF
. TRBD2 TRBJ2-7 TRBV6-2/TRBV6-3 TGTGCCAGCAGTTACCCCCGTTCTCGGACTAGCGCCTACGAGCAGTACTTC CASSYPRSRTSAYEQYF
. . TRBJ1-4 TRBV28 TGTGCCAGCAGTGCAGTCGGCGAAAAACTGTTTTTT CASSAVGEKLFF
. . TRBJ1-2 TRBV7-2 TGTGCCAGCAGCCCAAACGGCGGGGGCGCCTATGGCTACACCTTC CASSPNGGGAYGYTF
. . TRBJ2-7 TRBV27 TGTGCCAGCAGCCCTCGCCCGTGGGGTTGGAACGAGCAGTACTTC CASSPRPWGWNEQYF
. . TRBJ1-6 TRBV11-1 TGTGCCAGCAGGGACTTCCGGTCCTCCTATAATTCACCCCTCCACTTT CASRDFRSSYNSPLHF
medium-sized . TRBJ1-5 TRBV9 TGTGCCAGCAGCCCCCAGGTGATAGACAATCAGCCCCAGCATTTT CASSPQVIDNQPQHF
. . TRBJ2-1 TRBV5-1 TGCGCCAGCAGCTTCGATCCGGGGTTGGACAATGAGCAGTTCTTC CASSFDPGLDNEQFF
. . TRBJ2-1 TRBV10-3 TGTGCCATCAGTGAGCTACGGGGGAACAATGAGCAGTTCTTC CAISELRGNNEQFF
. TRBD1 TRBJ1-5 TRBV6-2/TRBV6-3 TGTGCCAGCAGTTACAGGACAGGGGTTAGCAATCAGCCCCAGCATTTT CASSYRTGVSNQPQHF
. . TRBJ2-3 TRBV7-9 TGTGCCAGCAGCACCGGGACTCCCGGGACAGATACGCAGTATTTT CASSTGTPGTDTQYF
. . TRBJ2-6 TRBV19 TGTGCCAGTAGTAACATGATGGGGGGAACTGGTGGGGCCAACGTCCTGACTTTC CASSNMMGGTGGANVLTF
. . TRBJ2-1 TRBV9 TGTGCCAGCAGCGTAGCTGGGCCAGGGGTCCATGAGCAGTTCTTC CASSVAGPGVHEQFF
few . TRBJ2-3 TRBV6-1 TGTGCCAGCAGTGAAGTATCGATGACTAGCACAGATACGCAGTATTTT CASSEVSMTSTDTQYF
once TRBD1 TRBJ2-7 TRBV6-2/TRBV6-3 TGTGCCAGCAGTTACCAGGACAGGGGATTGAACTACGAGCAGTACTTC CASSYQDRGLNYEQYF
. TRBD2 TRBJ2-1 TRBV3-1/TRBV3-2 TGTGCCAGCAGCCAAGTATTGACTAGCGGTCCTGAGCAGTTCTTC CASSQVLTSGPEQFF
. TRBD1 TRBJ1-1 TRBV3-1/TRBV3-2 TGTGCCAGCAGCCAAGGGGACAGATACACTGAAGCTTTCTTT CASSQGDRYTEAFF
. TRBD2 TRBJ2-3 TRBV5-1 TGCGCCAGCAGCTTGGAGCGGGAGGCAGATACGCAGTATTTT CASSLEREADTQYF
. TRBD1 TRBJ1-5 TRBV19 TGTGCCAGTAGTATCCCCGGGACAGGGGGGGATCAGCCCCAGCATTTT CASSIPGTGGDQPQHF
. . TRBJ1-4 TRBV2 TGTGCCAGCAGTGACCCAACAATCAGGGGCAAGAGTGAAAAACTGTTTTTT CASSDPTIRGKSEKLFF
. TRBD2 TRBJ2-2 TRBV9 TGTGCCAGCAGCCGCCTCCCGAGCGGGAGGGCCGGGGAGCTGTTTTTT CASSRLPSGRAGELFF